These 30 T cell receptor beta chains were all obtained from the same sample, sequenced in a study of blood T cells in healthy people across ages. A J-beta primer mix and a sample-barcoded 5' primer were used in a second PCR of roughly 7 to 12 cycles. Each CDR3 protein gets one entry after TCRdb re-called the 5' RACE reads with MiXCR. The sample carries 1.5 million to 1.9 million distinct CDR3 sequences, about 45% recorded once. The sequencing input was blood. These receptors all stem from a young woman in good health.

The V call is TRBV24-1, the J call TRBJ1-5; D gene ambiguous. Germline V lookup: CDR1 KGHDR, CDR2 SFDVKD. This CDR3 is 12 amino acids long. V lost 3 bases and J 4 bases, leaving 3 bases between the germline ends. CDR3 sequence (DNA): TGTGCCACCAGTGATATAAATCAGCCCCAGCATTTT. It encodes CATSDINQPQHF.

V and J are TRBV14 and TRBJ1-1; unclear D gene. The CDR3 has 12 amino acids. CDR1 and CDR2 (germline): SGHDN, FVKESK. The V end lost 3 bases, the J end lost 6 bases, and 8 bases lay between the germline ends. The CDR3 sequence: CASSHRVPEAFF. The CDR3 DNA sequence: TGTGCCAGCAGCCACCGGGTCCCTGAAGCTTTCTTT. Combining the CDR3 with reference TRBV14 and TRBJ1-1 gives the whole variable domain EAGVTQFPSHSVIEKGQTVTLRCDPISGHDNLYWYRRVMGKEIKFLLHFVKESKQDESGMPNNRFLAERTGGTYSTLKVQPAELEDSGVYFCASSHRVPEAFFGQGTRLTVV.

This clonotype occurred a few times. The CDR3 nucleotides are TGTGCCAGCAGCTTAGGTCCTAGCGGGGGCTACGAGCAGTACTTC. Protein: CASSLGPSGGYEQYF. The V and J genes are TRBV13 and TRBJ2-7; 10 bases align to TRBD2. The ends lost 0 bases at V and 3 bases at J; junction bases unmatched: 2. The CDR3 is made up of 15 amino acids. From germline, CDR1 is PRHDT and CDR2 FYEKMQ (reference sequence). Combining the CDR3 with reference TRBV13 and TRBJ2-7 gives the whole variable domain AAGVIQSPRHLIKEKRETATLKCYPIPRHDTVYWYQQGPGQDPQFLISFYEKMQSDKGSIPDRFSAQQFSDYHSELNMSSLELGDSALYFCASSLGPSGGYEQYFGPGTRLTVT.

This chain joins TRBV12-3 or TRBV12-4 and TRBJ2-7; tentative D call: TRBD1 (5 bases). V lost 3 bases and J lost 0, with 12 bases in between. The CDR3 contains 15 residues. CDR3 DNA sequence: TGTGCCAGCAGTTTTGGGTGGGGCTTCTCCTACGAGCAGTACTTC. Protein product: CASSFGWGFSYEQYF.

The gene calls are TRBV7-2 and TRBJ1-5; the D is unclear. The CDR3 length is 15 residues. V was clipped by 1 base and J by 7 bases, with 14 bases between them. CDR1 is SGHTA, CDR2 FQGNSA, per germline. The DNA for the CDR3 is TGTGCCAGCAGCTTAGTAGTTGGGATAGGGCAGCCCCAGCATTTT. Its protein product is CASSLVVGIGQPQHF.

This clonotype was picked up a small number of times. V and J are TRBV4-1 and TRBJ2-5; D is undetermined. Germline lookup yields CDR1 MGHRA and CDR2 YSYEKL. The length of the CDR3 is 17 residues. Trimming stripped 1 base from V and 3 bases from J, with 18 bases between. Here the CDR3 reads CASSQGFHGSRKETQYF. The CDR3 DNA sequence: TGCGCCAGCAGCCAAGGATTTCATGGGTCCAGGAAAGAGACCCAGTACTTC.

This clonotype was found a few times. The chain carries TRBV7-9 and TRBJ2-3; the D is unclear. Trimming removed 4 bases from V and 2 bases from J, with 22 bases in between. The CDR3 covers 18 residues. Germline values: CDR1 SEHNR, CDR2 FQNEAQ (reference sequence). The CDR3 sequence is CASSSPRGAHKDTDTQYF. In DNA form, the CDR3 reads TGTGCCAGCAGCTCCCCTCGTGGAGCGCACAAAGACACAGATACGCAGTATTTT.

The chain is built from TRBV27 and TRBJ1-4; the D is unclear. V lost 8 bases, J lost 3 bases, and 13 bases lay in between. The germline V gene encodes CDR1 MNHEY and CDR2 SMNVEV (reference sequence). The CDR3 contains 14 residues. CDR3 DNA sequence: TGTGCCAGCTCAAGACGGGCTTCTAATGAAAAACTGTTTTTT. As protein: CASSRRASNEKLFF.

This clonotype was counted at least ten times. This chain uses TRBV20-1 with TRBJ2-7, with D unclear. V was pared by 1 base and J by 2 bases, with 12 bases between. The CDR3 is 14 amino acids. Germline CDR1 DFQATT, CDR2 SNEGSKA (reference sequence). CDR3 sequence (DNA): TGCAGTGCTAGAGCTCCCCGAGCAACCTACGAGCAGTACTTC. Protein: CSARAPRATYEQYF.

CDR3 in amino acids: CASSLGGTPTLQYQETQYF. The DNA for the CDR3 is TGTGCCAGCAGCTTGGGGGGCACCCCGACTTTACAATACCAAGAGACCCAGTACTTC. The chain couples TRBV5-6 to TRBJ2-5, with a tentative D call TRBD1 (5 bases). V was cut by 0 bases and J by 0 bases, with 21 bases left in between. The CDR3 contains 19 residues. CDR1 SGHDT and CDR2 YYEEEE come from the germline V gene.

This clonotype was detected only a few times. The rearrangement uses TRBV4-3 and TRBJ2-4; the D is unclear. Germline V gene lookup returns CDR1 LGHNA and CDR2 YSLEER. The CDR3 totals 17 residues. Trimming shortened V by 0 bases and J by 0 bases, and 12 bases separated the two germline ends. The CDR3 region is CASSQEMSTLAKNIQYF. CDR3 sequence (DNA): TGCGCCAGCAGCCAAGAAATGAGTACACTAGCCAAAAACATTCAGTACTTC.

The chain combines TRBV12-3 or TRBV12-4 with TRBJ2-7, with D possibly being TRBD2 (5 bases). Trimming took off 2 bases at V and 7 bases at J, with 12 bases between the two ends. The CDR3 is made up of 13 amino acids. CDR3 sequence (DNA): TGTGCCAGCAGTTTATATACCGGGAATGAGCAGTACTTC. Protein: CASSLYTGNEQYF.

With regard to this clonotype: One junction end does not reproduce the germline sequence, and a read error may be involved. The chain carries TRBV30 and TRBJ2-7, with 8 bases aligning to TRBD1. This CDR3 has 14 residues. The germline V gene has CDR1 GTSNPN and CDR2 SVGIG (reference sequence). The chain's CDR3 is CARSLGQGSYEQYF. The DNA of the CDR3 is TGTGCCAGGAGTCTCGGACAGGGCTCCTACGAGCAGTACTTC. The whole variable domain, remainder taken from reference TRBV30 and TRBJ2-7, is SQTIHQWPATLVQPVGSPLSLECTVEGTSNPNLYWYRQAAGRGLQLLFYSVGIGQISSEVPQNLSASRPQDRQFILSSKKLLLSDSGFYLCARSLGQGSYEQYFGPGTRLTVT.

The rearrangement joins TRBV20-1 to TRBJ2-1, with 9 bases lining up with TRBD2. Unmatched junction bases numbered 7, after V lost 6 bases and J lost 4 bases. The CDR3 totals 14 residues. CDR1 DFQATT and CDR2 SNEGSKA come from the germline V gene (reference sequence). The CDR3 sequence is CSAEMTSGYNEQFF. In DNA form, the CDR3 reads TGCAGTGCGGAGATGACTAGCGGTTACAATGAGCAGTTCTTC.

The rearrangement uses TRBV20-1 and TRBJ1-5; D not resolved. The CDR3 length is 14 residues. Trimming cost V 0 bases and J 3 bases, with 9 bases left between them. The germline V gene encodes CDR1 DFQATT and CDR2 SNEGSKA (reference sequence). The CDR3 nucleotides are TGCAGTGCTAGAGATGTCCTTTACAATCAGCCCCAGCATTTT. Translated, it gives CSARDVLYNQPQHF.

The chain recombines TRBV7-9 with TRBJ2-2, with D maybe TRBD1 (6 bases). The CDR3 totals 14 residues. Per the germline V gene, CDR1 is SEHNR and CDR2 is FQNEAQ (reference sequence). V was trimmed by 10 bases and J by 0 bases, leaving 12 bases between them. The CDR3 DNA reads TGTGCCATCGGGACATCTCCGAACACCGGGGAGCTGTTTTTT. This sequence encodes CAIGTSPNTGELFF.

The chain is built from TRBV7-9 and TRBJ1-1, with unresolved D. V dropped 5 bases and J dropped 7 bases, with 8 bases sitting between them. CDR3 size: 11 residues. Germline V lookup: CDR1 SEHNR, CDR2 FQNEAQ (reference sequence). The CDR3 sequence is CASSAVFEAFF. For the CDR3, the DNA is TGTGCCAGCAGCGCGGTATTTGAAGCTTTCTTT.

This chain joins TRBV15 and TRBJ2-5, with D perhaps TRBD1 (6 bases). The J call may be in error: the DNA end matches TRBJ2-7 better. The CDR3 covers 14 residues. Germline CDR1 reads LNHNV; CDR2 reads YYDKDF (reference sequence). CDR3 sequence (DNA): TGTGCCACCAGCCCGCGAAACCAGGGGCTCGAGCAGTACTTC. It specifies CATSPRNQGLEQYF.

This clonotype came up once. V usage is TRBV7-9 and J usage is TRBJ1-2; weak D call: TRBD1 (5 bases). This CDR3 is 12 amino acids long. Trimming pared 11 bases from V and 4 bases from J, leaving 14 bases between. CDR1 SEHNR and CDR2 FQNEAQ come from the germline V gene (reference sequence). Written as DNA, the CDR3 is TGTGCCCACACGGGGGAGGGCTATGGCTACACCTTC. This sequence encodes CAHTGEGYGYTF.

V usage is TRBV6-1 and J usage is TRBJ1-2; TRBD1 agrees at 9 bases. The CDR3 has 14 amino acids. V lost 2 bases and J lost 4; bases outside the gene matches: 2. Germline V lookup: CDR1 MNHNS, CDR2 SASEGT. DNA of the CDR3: TGTGCCAGCAGTGAACGGGACAGGGTCTATGGCTACACCTTC. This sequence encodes CASSERDRVYGYTF.

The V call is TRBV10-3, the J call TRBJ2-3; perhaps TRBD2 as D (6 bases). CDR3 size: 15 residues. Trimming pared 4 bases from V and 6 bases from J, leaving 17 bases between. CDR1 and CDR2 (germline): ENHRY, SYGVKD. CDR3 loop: CAISARGTQLDTQYF. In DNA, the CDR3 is TGTGCCATCAGTGCCCGCGGGACTCAACTCGATACGCAGTATTTT.

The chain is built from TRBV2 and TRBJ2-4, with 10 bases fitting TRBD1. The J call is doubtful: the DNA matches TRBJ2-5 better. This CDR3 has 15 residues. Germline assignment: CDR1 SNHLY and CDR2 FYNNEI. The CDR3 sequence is CASMGTGTGEETQYF. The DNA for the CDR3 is TGTGCCAGCATGGGGACAGGGACAGGGGAAGAGACCCAGTACTTC.

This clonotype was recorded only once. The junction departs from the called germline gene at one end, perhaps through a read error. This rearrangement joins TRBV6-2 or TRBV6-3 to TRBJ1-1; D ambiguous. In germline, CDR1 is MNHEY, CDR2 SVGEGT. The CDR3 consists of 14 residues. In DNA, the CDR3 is TGTGCCAGCAGTGACTCGATGCGTGCCTCTGAAGCTTTCTTT. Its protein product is CASSDSMRASEAFF.

In DNA form, the CDR3 reads TGTGCCAGCAGTTTATCCTCTAGCGGGAGGTACGAGCAGTACTTC. It yields the protein CASSLSSSGRYEQYF. This chain links TRBV27 with TRBJ2-7, with 11 bases fitting TRBD2. V lost 0 bases and J lost 4; bases outside the gene matches: 2. Germline values: CDR1 MNHEY, CDR2 SMNVEV (reference sequence). The CDR3 has 15 amino acids.

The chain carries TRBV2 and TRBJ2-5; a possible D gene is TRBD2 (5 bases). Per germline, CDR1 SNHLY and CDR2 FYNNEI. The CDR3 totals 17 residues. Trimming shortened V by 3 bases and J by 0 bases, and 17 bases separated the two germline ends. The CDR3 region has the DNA TGTGCCAGCAGTGAGTTTCAGGCCGGGGTGTACCAAGAGACCCAGTACTTC. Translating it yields CASSEFQAGVYQETQYF.

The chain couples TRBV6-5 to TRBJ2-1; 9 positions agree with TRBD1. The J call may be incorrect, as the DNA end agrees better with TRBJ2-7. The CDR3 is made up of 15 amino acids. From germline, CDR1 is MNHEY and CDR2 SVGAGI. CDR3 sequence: CASSYDGTGHNEQYF. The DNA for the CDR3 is TGTGCCAGCAGTTACGACGGGACAGGGCACAATGAGCAGTACTTC.

CDR3 nucleotides: TGTGCCAGCAGCTTAGATCTGGGTTTTAACACTGAAGCTTTCTTT. Translating gives CASSLDLGFNTEAFF. The J gene is TRBJ1-1, the V gene TRBV11-2; D is unclear. Germline values: CDR1 SGHAT, CDR2 FQNNGV. The CDR3 runs to 15 residues. Trimming stripped 0 bases from V and 2 bases from J, with 10 bases between.

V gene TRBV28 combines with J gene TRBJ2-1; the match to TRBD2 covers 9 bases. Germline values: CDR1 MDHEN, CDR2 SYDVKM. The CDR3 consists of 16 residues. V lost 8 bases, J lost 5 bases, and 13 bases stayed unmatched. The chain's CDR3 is CASHTPGGRVHNEQFF. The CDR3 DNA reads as TGTGCCAGCCATACTCCGGGCGGGAGGGTCCACAATGAGCAGTTCTTC.

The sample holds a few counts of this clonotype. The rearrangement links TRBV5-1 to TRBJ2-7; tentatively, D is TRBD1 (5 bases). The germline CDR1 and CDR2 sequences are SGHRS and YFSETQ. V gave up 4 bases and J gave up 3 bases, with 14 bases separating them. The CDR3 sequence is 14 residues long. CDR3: CASSPAGHNYEQYF. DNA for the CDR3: TGCGCCAGCAGCCCCGCAGGACACAACTACGAGCAGTACTTC.

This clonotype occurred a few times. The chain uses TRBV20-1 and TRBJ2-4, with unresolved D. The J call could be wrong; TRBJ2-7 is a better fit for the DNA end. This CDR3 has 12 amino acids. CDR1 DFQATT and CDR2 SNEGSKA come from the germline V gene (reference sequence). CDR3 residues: CSARGPGYEQYF. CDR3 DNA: TGCAGTGCTAGAGGACCAGGCTACGAGCAGTACTTC.